This TCR beta chain was sequenced for a study of blood T cell repertoires in COVID-19 (dated by TCRdb to the early 2020s). General notes on the study: The collaborator samples originated in the United States, Italy and Spain and spanned the acute and convalescent phases of COVID-19. Subjects who had been exposed to COVID-19, were actively infected with it, or had recovered from it provided the deeply sampled blood TCRbeta repertoires that made up the dataset. The samples were drawn from the first 160 participants of the ongoing ImmuneRACE study and from 950 to 1,500 subjects provided by 6 global collaborators. Where HLA class I and class II types were available, the types were taken from metadata supplied by the sample provider, not from assay-based typing. The repertoires were released in a freely available public database intended as a resource for research on the immune response to SARS-CoV-2. The sample metadata nearly always contained a de-identified subject ID, COVID-19 status, age in years and sex. The material from the prospective study consisted of cDNA or gDNA derived from T cells, B-cell-depleted T cells, or PBMCs.

Each collaborating institution followed its own protocols to collect whole blood in K2EDTA tubes. For TCRbeta analysis, collaborators shipped samples as frozen whole blood, isolated PBMCs, or DNA extracted from either of those sample types. On the study overall, not on this receptor specifically: The quantity of clinical and demographic metadata differed by source and by participant and was supplied without curation.

TCRbeta CDR3 regions were amplified from genomic DNA using the immunoSEQ Assay, a bias-controlled multiplex PCR. The original pipeline was this. Within the assay, amplification of reference gene primers was used to estimate how many nucleated cells each sample contained. To quantify the absolute abundance of each unique TCRbeta CDR3 rearrangement, sequence reads were collapsed and filtered. For each sample, productive Simpson clonality was calculated as the square root of Simpson's diversity index over productive rearrangements. TCRdb limited this immuneACCESS table to in-frame rearrangements with V and J called. A share of clones is missing; checked studies link under half to unresolved V genes, and the rest is unexplained. The DNA was the basis for D and trimming; V, J and clone size are from that table. This sample is represented by around 200,000 clones; approximately 91% of them were singletons. Together, the top ten hold approximately 1% of the sample.

Comment on this clone: The clone's antigen remains unknown. Per-base quality was not reported, and no clone a single base away is much larger than it.

The trim is 1 base for V and 10 bases for J, with a gap of 14 bases between the germline ends. Including the terminal cysteine and phenylalanine, the CDR3 comprises 14 residues. The DNA shown is the 42-base CDR3, in frame from base 1. The germline V gene provides CDR1 SGHNT and CDR2 YENEEA. This TCR was sampled from a man aged 30 to 45 with acute or convalescent COVID-19. The sequence joins TRBV11-3 to TRBJ2-1, and TRBD2 may be the D gene, going by 6 matching bases. Input material: peripheral blood. This receptor has the CDR3 CASSLGTHGGEQFF. The sequenced DNA: TGTGCCAGCAGCTTAGGGACTCACGGAGGGGAGCAGTTCTTC.